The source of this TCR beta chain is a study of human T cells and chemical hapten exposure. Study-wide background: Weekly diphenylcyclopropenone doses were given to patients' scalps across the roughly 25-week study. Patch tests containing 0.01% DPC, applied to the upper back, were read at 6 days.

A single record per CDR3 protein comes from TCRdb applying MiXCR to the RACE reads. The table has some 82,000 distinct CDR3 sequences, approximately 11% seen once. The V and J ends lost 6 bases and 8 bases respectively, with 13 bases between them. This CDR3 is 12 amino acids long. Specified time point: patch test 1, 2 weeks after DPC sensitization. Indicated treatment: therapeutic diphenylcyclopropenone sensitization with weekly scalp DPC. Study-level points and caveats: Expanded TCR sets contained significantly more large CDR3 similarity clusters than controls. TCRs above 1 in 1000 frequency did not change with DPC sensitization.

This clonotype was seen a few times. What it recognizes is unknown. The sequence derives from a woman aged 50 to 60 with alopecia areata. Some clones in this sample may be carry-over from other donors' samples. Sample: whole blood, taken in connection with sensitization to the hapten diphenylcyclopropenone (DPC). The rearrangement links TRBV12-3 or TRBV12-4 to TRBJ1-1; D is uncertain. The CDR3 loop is CASSRMTPEAFF. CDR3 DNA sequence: TGTGCCAGCAGCAGAATGACCCCCGAAGCTTTCTTT.